This is a list of T cell receptor beta chains from one sample in a study of response to subunit inactivated influenza vaccine. From the RT-PCR reads, TCRdb called clonotypes with MiXCR, one entry per CDR3 protein. The sample lists hundreds of thousands of distinct CDR3 sequences; less than 20% were seen once. The sequencing here drew on PBMCs from blood, taken 5 days after vaccination. The receptors were sampled from a man aged 45-60 years who received an inactivated influenza vaccine. CDR3s leave out the opening cysteine and the closing phenylalanine or tryptophan.

TRBV2	TRBJ2-5	ASSEERDRGETQY
TRBV19	TRBJ2-1	ASSPGAGGSYNEQF
TRBV7-2	TRBJ2-3	ASSLNIAGGTDTQY
TRBV7-2	TRBJ2-5	ASSHNRGRQETQY
TRBV5-1	TRBJ1-1	ASSQRQASDTEAF
TRBV2	TRBJ2-7	ASSPRGGFGNEQY
TRBV6-2/TRBV6-3	TRBJ2-7	ASRHLTGSYEQY
TRBV28	TRBJ2-7	ASRRQRTYEQY
TRBV7-9	TRBJ2-1	ASILSGQIGHEQF
TRBV15	TRBJ1-6	ATAASNNSPLH
TRBV20-1	TRBJ1-4	SAQRGATNEKLF
TRBV11-2	TRBJ2-7	ASSLTRLPYEQY
TRBV6-2/TRBV6-3	TRBJ2-7	ASSSLGTGGSEQY
TRBV3-1	TRBJ2-7	ASSPSWTGLYEQY
TRBV9	TRBJ2-5	ASSVATGFKETQY
TRBV15	TRBJ2-1	ATSSAYYNEQF
TRBV20-1	TRBJ2-7	SASLDRGRGEQY
TRBV12-3/TRBV12-4	TRBJ1-1	ASSLAGARGVAF
TRBV12-3/TRBV12-4	TRBJ2-3	ASSSGLAGLADTQY
TRBV5-5	TRBJ1-1	ASSFMPGGNTEAF
TRBV13	TRBJ2-2	ASSGGLWDTGELF
TRBV3-1	TRBJ1-1	ASSQARAEAF
TRBV7-9	TRBJ2-1	ASSSFTGDNEQF
TRBV12-3/TRBV12-4	TRBJ2-2	ASSWSRGRVELF
TRBV7-9	TRBJ1-6	ASSLDGLYSPLH
TRBV20-1	TRBJ2-3	SARYFKSDSTDTQY
TRBV25-1	TRBJ1-1	ASSERGNTEAF
TRBV6-5	TRBJ1-4	ASSTDSGRPNEKLF
TRBV19	TRBJ2-3	ASSIPGSDTQY
TRBV7-2	TRBJ2-1	ASSYFRGRLLANEQF
TRBV7-2	TRBJ2-7	ASSLEASGGYYEQY
TRBV4-1	TRBJ2-7	ASSQINTEQY
TRBV5-6	TRBJ2-1	ASSLLGPVYNEQF
TRBV11-2	TRBJ2-1	ASSLDSGGYNEQF
TRBV7-9	TRBJ2-6	ASSFAVPGANVLT
TRBV29-1	TRBJ2-5	SVDRGLETQY
TRBV9	TRBJ1-2	ASSESGQLYGYT
TRBV7-8	TRBJ2-2	ASSLVSSPTGELF
TRBV20-1	TRBJ1-5	SARDERAGQPQH
TRBV4-2	TRBJ2-7	ASSQGGRVEQY
TRBV28	TRBJ2-2	ASTWARLFSATGELF
TRBV24-1	TRBJ2-3	ATSGVDHLTDTQY
TRBV20-1	TRBJ2-7	SAREQGAETYEQY
TRBV3-1	TRBJ2-2	ASSQRDRDTGELF
TRBV20-1	TRBJ1-1	SASVAAF
TRBV7-2	TRBJ2-7	ASSRHATYEQY
TRBV29-1	TRBJ2-5	SVVSSGETQY